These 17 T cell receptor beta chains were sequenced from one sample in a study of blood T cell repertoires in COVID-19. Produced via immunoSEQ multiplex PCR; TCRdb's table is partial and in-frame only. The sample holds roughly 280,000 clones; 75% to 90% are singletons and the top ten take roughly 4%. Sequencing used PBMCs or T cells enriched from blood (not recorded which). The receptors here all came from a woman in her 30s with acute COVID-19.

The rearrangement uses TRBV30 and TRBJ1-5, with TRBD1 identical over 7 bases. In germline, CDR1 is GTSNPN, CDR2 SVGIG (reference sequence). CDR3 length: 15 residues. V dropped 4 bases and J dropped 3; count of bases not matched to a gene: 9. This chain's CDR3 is CAWTLKGANNQPQHF. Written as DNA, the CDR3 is TGTGCCTGGACCTTGAAGGGGGCGAACAATCAGCCCCAGCATTTT.

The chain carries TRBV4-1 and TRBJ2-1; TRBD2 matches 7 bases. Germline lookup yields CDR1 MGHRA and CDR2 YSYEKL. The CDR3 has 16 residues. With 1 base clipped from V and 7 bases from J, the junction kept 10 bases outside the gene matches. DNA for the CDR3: TGCGCCAGCAGCCAAGTACCGGGAGGTCGATTGAATGAGCAGTTCTTC. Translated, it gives CASSQVPGGRLNEQFF.

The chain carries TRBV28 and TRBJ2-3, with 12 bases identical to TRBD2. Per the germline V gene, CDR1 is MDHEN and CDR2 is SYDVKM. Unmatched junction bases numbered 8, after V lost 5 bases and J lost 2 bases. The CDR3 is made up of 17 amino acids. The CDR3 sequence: CASSILGLAGITDTQYF. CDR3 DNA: TGTGCCAGCAGTATCCTCGGACTAGCGGGAATCACAGATACGCAGTATTTT.

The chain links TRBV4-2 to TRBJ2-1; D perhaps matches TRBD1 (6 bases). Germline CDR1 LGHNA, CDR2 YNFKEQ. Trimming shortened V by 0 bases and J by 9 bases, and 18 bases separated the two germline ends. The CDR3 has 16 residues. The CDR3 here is CASSQDLAGESGEQFF. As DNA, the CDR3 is TGTGCCAGCAGCCAAGATCTTGCAGGGGAGAGCGGTGAGCAGTTCTTC.

CDR3 in amino acids: CASSLTGYYTEAFF. CDR3 DNA sequence: TGCGCCAGCAGCTTAACAGGGTATTACACTGAAGCTTTCTTT. The chain carries TRBV5-1 and TRBJ1-1; TRBD1 might be the D (6 bases). V gave up 2 bases and J gave up 3 bases, with 11 bases separating them. This CDR3 contains 14 residues. Germline loops: CDR1 SGHRS, CDR2 YFSETQ.

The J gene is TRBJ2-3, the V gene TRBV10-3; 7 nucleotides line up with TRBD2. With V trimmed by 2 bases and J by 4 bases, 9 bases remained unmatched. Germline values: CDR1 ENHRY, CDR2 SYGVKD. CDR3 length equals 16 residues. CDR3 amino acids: CAISEGMAGAADTQYF. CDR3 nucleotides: TGTGCCATCAGTGAGGGAATGGCGGGAGCGGCAGATACGCAGTATTTT.

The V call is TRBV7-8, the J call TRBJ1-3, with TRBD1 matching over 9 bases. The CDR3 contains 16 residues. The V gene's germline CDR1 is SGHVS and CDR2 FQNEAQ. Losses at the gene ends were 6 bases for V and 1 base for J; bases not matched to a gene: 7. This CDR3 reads CASSRGTGTSGNTIYF. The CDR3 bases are TGTGCCAGCAGTCGTGGGACAGGGACGTCTGGAAACACCATATATTTT.

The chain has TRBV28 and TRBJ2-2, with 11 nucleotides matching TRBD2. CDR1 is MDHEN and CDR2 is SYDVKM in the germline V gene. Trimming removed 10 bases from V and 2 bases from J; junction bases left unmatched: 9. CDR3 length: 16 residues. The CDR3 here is CATTGGLAANTGELFF. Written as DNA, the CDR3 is TGTGCCACCACCGGGGGACTAGCGGCAAACACCGGGGAGCTGTTTTTT. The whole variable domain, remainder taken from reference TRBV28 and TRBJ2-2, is DVKVTQSSRYLVKRTGEKVFLECVQDMDHENMFWYRQDPGLGLRLIYFSYDVKMKEKGDIPEGYSVSREKKERFSLILESASTNQTSMYLCATTGGLAANTGELFFGEGSRLTVL.

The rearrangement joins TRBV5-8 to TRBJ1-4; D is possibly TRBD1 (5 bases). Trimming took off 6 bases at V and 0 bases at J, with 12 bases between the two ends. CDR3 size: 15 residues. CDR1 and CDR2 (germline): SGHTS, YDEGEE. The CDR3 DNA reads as TGTGCCAGCACCCCTTCAGGGACAACTAATGAAAAACTGTTTTTT. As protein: CASTPSGTTNEKLFF.

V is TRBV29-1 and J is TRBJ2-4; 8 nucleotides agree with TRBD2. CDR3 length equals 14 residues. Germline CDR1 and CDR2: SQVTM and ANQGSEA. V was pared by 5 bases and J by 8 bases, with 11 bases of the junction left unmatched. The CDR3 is CSVRLAQGRDIQYF. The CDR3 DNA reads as TGCAGCGTTCGACTAGCGCAAGGACGGGACATTCAGTACTTC.

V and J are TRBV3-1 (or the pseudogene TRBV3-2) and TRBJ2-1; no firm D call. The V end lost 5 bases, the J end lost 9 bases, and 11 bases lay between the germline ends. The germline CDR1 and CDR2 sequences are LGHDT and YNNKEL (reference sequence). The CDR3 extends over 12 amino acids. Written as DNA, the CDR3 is TGTGCCAGCAGCTTACACCGGGTTGAGCAGTTCTTC. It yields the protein CASSLHRVEQFF.

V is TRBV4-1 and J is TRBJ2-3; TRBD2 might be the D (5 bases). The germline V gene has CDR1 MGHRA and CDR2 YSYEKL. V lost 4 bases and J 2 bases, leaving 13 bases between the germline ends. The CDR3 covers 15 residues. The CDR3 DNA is TGCGCCAGCAGCCCGAGGAGCGGCACCACAGATACGCAGTATTTT. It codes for CASSPRSGTTDTQYF.

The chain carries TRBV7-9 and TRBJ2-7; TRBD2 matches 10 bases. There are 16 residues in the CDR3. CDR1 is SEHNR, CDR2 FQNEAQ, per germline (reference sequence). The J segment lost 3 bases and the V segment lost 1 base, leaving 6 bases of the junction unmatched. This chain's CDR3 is CASSLGGGTSVYEQYF. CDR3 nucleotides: TGTGCCAGCAGCTTAGGAGGGGGGACTAGCGTCTACGAGCAGTACTTC. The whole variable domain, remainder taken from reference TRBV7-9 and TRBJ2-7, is DTGVSQNPRHKITKRGQNVTFRCDPISEHNRLYWYRQTLGQGPEFLTYFQNEAQLEKSRLLSDRFSAERPKGSFSTLEIQRTEQGDSAMYLCASSLGGGTSVYEQYFGPGTRLTVT.

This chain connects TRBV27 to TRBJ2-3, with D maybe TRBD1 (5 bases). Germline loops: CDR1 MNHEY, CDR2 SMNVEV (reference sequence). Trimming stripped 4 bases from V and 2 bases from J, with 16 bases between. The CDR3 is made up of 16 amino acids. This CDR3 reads CASSSQGAELTDTQYF. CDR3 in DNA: TGTGCCAGCAGTTCCCAGGGTGCTGAACTCACAGATACGCAGTATTTT.

The CDR3 here is CASTRATEAFF. The CDR3 region has the DNA TGTGCCAGCACGAGGGCGACTGAAGCTTTCTTT. The J gene is TRBJ1-1, the V gene TRBV28; D unresolved. V lost 7 bases and J lost 5, with 8 bases in between. The CDR3 contains 11 residues. Germline lookup yields CDR1 MDHEN and CDR2 SYDVKM.

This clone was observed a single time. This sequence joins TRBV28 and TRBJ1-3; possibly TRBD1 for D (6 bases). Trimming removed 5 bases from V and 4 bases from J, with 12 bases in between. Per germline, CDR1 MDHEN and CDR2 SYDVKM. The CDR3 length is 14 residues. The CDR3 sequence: CASSPDSVGNTIYF. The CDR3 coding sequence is TGTGCCAGCAGTCCGGACAGCGTAGGAAACACCATATATTTT.

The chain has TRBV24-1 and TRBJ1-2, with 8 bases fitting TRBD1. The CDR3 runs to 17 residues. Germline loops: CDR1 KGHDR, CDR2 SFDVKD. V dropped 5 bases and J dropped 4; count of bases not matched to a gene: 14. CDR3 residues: CATSGSNGTGLAYGYTF. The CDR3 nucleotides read TGTGCCACCAGTGGAAGTAACGGGACAGGATTGGCCTATGGCTACACCTTC.